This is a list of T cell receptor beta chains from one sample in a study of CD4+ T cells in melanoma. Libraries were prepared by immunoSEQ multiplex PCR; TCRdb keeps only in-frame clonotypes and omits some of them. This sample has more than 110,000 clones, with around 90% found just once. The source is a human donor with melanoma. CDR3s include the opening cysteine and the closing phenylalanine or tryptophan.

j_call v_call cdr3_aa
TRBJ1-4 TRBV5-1 CASSLGENEKLFF
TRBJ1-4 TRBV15 CATSRDPKPNEKLFF
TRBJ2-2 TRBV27 CASSLRGGMNTGELFF
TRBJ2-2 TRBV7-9 CASIVTGTGELFF
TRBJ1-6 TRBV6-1 CASSVRVRAAADSPLHF
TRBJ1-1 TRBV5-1 CASSFSPLVGSEAFF
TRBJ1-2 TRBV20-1 CSAADLSGYTF
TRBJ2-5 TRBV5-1 CASSGGGTFTIETQYF
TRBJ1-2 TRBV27 CASSLSPITEPLGGDGYTF
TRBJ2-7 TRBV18 CASSPSTGVFEQYF
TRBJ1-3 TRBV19 CASSRQATGNTIYF
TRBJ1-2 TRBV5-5 CASSLDPVGRGYTF
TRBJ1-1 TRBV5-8 CASSFSDRPNTEAFF
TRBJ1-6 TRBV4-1 CASSQPQDHSGPLHF
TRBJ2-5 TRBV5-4 CASSPALWGQETQYF
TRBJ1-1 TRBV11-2 CASSPRAEAFF